The 18 T cell receptor beta chains below all came from one sample that was sequenced in a study of graft-versus-host responses after intestinal transplantation. Data came from immunoSEQ multiplex PCR; TCRdb stores just in-frame clones and leaves some out. This table has some 40,000 clones, nearly 90% appearing once. The material was PBMCs, obtained 267 days after transplant. These receptors all stem from a human patient who received an intestinal transplant, so some T cells may come from the graft donor.

The chain combines TRBV13 with TRBJ2-7, with TRBD1 matching 9 bases. Germline-derived CDR1 and CDR2 are PRHDT and FYEKMQ (reference sequence). The V segment lost 5 bases and the J segment 3 bases; nucleotides outside the gene matches: 8. This CDR3 has 15 residues. The CDR3 DNA reads as TGTGCCAGCAGCCTGGGGACAGGGCCTTTCTACGAGCAGTACTTC. This translates into CASSLGTGPFYEQYF. The entire variable domain, with the rest obtained from reference TRBV13 and TRBJ2-7, is as follows: AAGVIQSPRHLIKEKRETATLKCYPIPRHDTVYWYQQGPGQDPQFLISFYEKMQSDKGSIPDRFSAQQFSDYHSELNMSSLELGDSALYFCASSLGTGPFYEQYFGPGTRLTVT.

The CDR3 DNA follows: TGTGCCAGCAGCTTTGGGGGTCGGGGGACCCCCCCCCAAGAGACCCAGTACTTC. Residues: CASSFGGRGTPPQETQYF. The rearrangement links TRBV11-2 to TRBJ2-5; D might be TRBD2 (6 bases). Germline V gene data show CDR1 as SGHAT and CDR2 as FQNNGV. This CDR3 has 18 amino acids. V was clipped by 3 bases and J by 1 base, with 21 bases between them.

V is TRBV7-9 and J is TRBJ2-1; D is ambiguous. CDR3 length: 13 amino acids. The V gene lost 4 bases and the J gene lost 10 bases, with 14 bases spanning the gap. CDR1 is SEHNR, CDR2 FQNEAQ, per germline (reference sequence). CDR3 sequence reads: CASSSPSLFEQFF. The CDR3 DNA sequence: TGTGCCAGCAGCTCACCTAGTCTATTCGAGCAGTTCTTC.

V and J are TRBV29-1 and TRBJ2-1; tentatively, D is TRBD2 (6 bases). The V and J ends lost 4 bases and 12 bases respectively, with 19 bases between them. Per the germline V gene, CDR1 is SQVTM and CDR2 is ANQGSEA. The CDR3 contains 13 residues. DNA for the CDR3: TGCAGCGTTGTTAAACCGGGAGACGGCAGGCAGTTCTTC. It is translated as CSVVKPGDGRQFF.

This CDR3 is CASSFATGSYEQYF. The CDR3 coding sequence is TGCGCCAGCAGCTTCGCGACCGGCTCCTACGAGCAGTACTTC. The V gene is TRBV5-1, the J gene TRBJ2-7; D gene uncertain. CDR1 and CDR2 (germline): SGHRS, YFSETQ. Trimming left V 2 bases short and J 0 bases short, with 9 bases between. The length of the CDR3 is 14 residues.

V gene TRBV9 combines with J gene TRBJ2-3, with TRBD2 matching over 10 bases. V lost 4 bases, J lost 8 bases, and 13 bases stayed unmatched. The CDR3 covers 16 residues. Germline V gives CDR1 SGDLS, CDR2 YYNGEE. For the CDR3, the DNA is TGTGCCAGCAGCCTTGAAGGGCTAGCGGGGGTGGCTACGCAGTATTTT. The encoded protein is CASSLEGLAGVATQYF. Filled out from reference TRBV9 and TRBJ2-3, the complete variable domain reads DSGVTQTPKHLITATGQRVTLRCSPRSGDLSVYWYQQSLDQGLQFLIQYYNGEERAKGNILERFSAQQFPDLHSELNLSSLELGDSALYFCASSLEGLAGVATQYFGPGTRLTVL.

The chain combines TRBV4-2 with TRBJ1-1, with D possibly TRBD1 on 6 matching bases. V dropped 4 bases and J dropped 9 bases, with 15 bases sitting between them. CDR3 length equals 13 residues. Per the germline V gene, CDR1 is LGHNA and CDR2 is YNFKEQ. CDR3 in DNA: TGTGCCAGCAGCCCCCAAAGAGGGGGGAAAGCTTTCTTT. This sequence encodes CASSPQRGGKAFF.

The chain recombines TRBV9 with TRBJ2-5, with D perhaps matching TRBD2 (6 bases). Germline CDR1 SGDLS, CDR2 YYNGEE. The V and J ends lost 3 bases and 3 bases respectively, with 6 bases between them. The CDR3 runs to 12 residues. The CDR3 coding sequence is TGTGCCAGCAGCGGGGAGGAAGAGACCCAGTACTTC. Translation gives CASSGEEETQYF.

V is TRBV9 and J is TRBJ1-2; D might be TRBD1 (5 bases). The CDR3 runs to 14 residues. The V gene lost 0 bases and the J gene lost 7 bases, with 13 bases spanning the gap. Germline V gene lookup returns CDR1 SGDLS and CDR2 YYNGEE. The CDR3 DNA reads TGTGCCAGCAGCGTAGCGGCGGGGGGAGGTGGCTACACCTTC. As protein: CASSVAAGGGGYTF.

The CDR3 DNA reads as TGCGCCAGCAGCCCGGGATTAGCGGGGGTGCTCACCGGGGAGCTGTTTTTT. Its protein product is CASSPGLAGVLTGELFF. The chain links TRBV4-1 to TRBJ2-2; 9 bases agree with TRBD2. CDR1 and CDR2 from the germline V gene are MGHRA and YSYEKL. V was clipped by 4 bases and J by 4 bases; unmatched bases: 10. The CDR3 contains 17 residues.

The chain employs TRBV7-9 and TRBJ2-2; 12 nucleotides agree with TRBD1. CDR1 is SEHNR, CDR2 FQNEAQ, per germline (reference sequence). J lost 10 bases, V lost 5 bases, and 11 bases had no gene match. The CDR3 has 16 residues. The CDR3 spells CASSAPGQGAEVELFF. The CDR3 DNA follows: TGTGCCAGCAGCGCCCCGGGACAGGGGGCTGAGGTGGAGCTGTTTTTT.

V usage is TRBV7-9 and J usage is TRBJ1-1; the match to TRBD1 covers 7 bases. The V gene end was trimmed by 5 bases and the J gene end by 6 bases; junction bases not matched to a gene: 6. This CDR3 contains 13 residues. Per the germline V gene, CDR1 is SEHNR and CDR2 is FQNEAQ (reference sequence). CDR3 coding DNA: TGTGCCAGCAGCCCCACAGGGGACGCTGAAGCTTTCTTT. Its translation is CASSPTGDAEAFF.

The V call is TRBV25-1, the J call TRBJ2-2; D unclear. Germline assignment: CDR1 MGHDK and CDR2 SYGVNS. The CDR3 has 14 amino acids. Trimming pared 1 base from V and 1 base from J, leaving 4 bases between. The chain's CDR3 is CASSESVNTGELFF. DNA of the CDR3: TGTGCCAGCAGTGAATCTGTGAACACCGGGGAGCTGTTTTTT.

The rearrangement links TRBV11-3 to TRBJ2-3, with D unclear. The V gene's germline CDR1 is SGHNT and CDR2 YENEEA. V shed 2 bases and J shed 1 base, with 4 bases lying between them. The CDR3 totals 13 residues. The CDR3 loop reads CASSLQGTDTQYF. The CDR3 nucleotides are TGTGCCAGCAGCTTACAGGGCACAGATACGCAGTATTTT.

This chain links TRBV19 with TRBJ1-1; D ambiguous. Germline CDR1 LNHDA, CDR2 SQIVND (reference sequence). V lost 2 bases, J lost 0 bases, and 4 bases lay in between. CDR3 length equals 13 residues. The CDR3 DNA is TGTGCCAGTAGTATAAGCATGAACACTGAAGCTTTCTTT. Translation gives CASSISMNTEAFF.

CDR3 residues: CASRQGLAGSYEQYF. CDR3 DNA sequence: TGTGCCAGCAGACAAGGACTAGCGGGCTCCTACGAGCAGTACTTC. The V and J genes are TRBV6-6 and TRBJ2-7; 11 bases agree with TRBD2. Germline V gene lookup returns CDR1 MNHNY and CDR2 SVGAGI (reference sequence). Trimming cost V 6 bases and J 0 bases; bases outside gene matches: 4. This CDR3 comprises 15 residues.

The rearrangement uses TRBV9 and TRBJ2-1; D may match TRBD1 or TRBD2 (5 bases each). V lost 6 bases, J lost 0 bases, and 13 bases lay in between. The CDR3 consists of 15 residues. Germline V CDR1 and CDR2: SGDLS, YYNGEE. CDR3 region: CASTAGTSSYNEQFF. The CDR3 coding sequence is TGTGCCAGCACCGCCGGGACCTCCTCCTACAATGAGCAGTTCTTC.

This chain connects TRBV13 to TRBJ1-2; maybe TRBD1 (5 bases). From germline, CDR1 is PRHDT and CDR2 FYEKMQ (reference sequence). V lost 5 bases, J lost 0 bases, and 13 bases lay in between. The CDR3 has 15 amino acids. The CDR3 loop is CASSPQEQANYGYTF. CDR3 nucleotide sequence: TGTGCCAGCAGCCCGCAGGAACAGGCTAACTATGGCTACACCTTC.